The 19 T cell receptor beta chains listed next were all sequenced from one sample in a study of radiotherapy plus CTLA-4 blockade in lung cancer. Data came from immunoSEQ multiplex PCR; TCRdb stores just in-frame clones and leaves some out. The sample contains about 15,000 clones, roughly two thirds of which appear only once. This material consisted of peripheral blood, taken from a patient treated with radiotherapy plus ipilimumab. All receptors come from a human donor with non-small cell lung cancer whose response to radiotherapy plus ipilimumab could not be evaluated.

This clone has at least ten counts. Other DNA sequences in the same sample also yield this CDR3. The chain recombines TRBV27 with TRBJ1-1; 8 nucleotides line up with TRBD1. The ends lost 8 bases at V and 4 bases at J; junction bases unmatched: 9. Germline CDR1 and CDR2: MNHEY and SMNVEV (reference sequence). There are 14 residues in the CDR3. CDR3 nucleotide sequence: TGTGCCAGCCGAGGACAGGGAGGGAGCACTGAAGCTTTCTTT. Protein: CASRGQGGSTEAFF.

The chain uses TRBV12-5 and TRBJ1-6; D call uncertain. The ends were cut back, 9 bases at V and 3 bases at J, with 9 bases in the middle. Germline V CDR1 and CDR2: LGHNT, FRNRAP. This CDR3 has 13 residues. CDR3 nucleotide sequence: TGTGCTAGCGCGGCCCGCTATAATTCACCCCTCCACTTT. Translated, it gives CASAARYNSPLHF.

The V and J genes are TRBV4-3 and TRBJ1-2; TRBD1 might be the D (6 bases). V lost 3 bases and J 2 bases, leaving 16 bases between the germline ends. Germline V gene lookup returns CDR1 LGHNA and CDR2 YSLEER. The CDR3 has 16 residues. The CDR3 loop reads CASSQGLTGLNYGYTF. The CDR3 nucleotides read TGCGCCAGCAGCCAGGGTTTGACAGGACTCAACTATGGCTACACCTTC.

This clone is medium-sized in the sample. The chain recombines TRBV19 with TRBJ1-6; TRBD1 might be the D (6 bases). The ends were cut back, 6 bases at V and 10 bases at J, with 19 bases in the middle. This CDR3 spans 15 amino acids. Germline V gene sequence: CDR1 LNHDA, CDR2 SQIVND (reference sequence). CDR3 DNA: TGTGCCAGTAGCTCAGGGGTTTTGGTGGGGTCACCCCTCCACTTT. It codes for CASSSGVLVGSPLHF.

The chain employs TRBV14 and TRBJ2-3, with D tentatively TRBD1 (7 bases). Germline CDR1 reads SGHDN; CDR2 reads FVKESK. Trimming shortened V by 0 bases and J by 4 bases, and 14 bases separated the two germline ends. This CDR3 comprises 16 residues. CDR3 DNA: TGTGCCAGCAGCCAAGAAGGGGGCGGCGGGGCAGATACGCAGTATTTT. Protein: CASSQEGGGGADTQYF.

This chain joins TRBV7-9 and TRBJ2-1, with 9 bases lining up with TRBD1. The V segment lost 5 bases and the J segment 7 bases; nucleotides outside the gene matches: 9. Looked up from germline, CDR1 is SEHNR and CDR2 is FQNEAQ (reference sequence). CDR3 length: 15 amino acids. CDR3 sequence reads: CASSQPRTGVNEQFF. As DNA, the CDR3 is TGTGCCAGCAGCCAACCACGGACAGGGGTAAATGAGCAGTTCTTC.

The rearrangement joins TRBV30 to TRBJ1-2, with D hard to call. The germline CDR1 and CDR2 sequences are GTSNPN and SVGIG (reference sequence). This CDR3 spans 15 amino acids. V was trimmed by 1 base and J by 9 bases, leaving 21 bases between them. This CDR3 is CAWSGRITVGVSYTF. The CDR3 DNA reads as TGTGCCTGGAGTGGCCGCATTACGGTTGGTGTAAGCTACACCTTC.

V usage is TRBV7-2 and J usage is TRBJ1-2; no clear D. Germline-derived CDR1 and CDR2 are SGHTA and FQGNSA. The length of the CDR3 is 17 residues. V dropped 5 bases and J dropped 3 bases, with 22 bases sitting between them. The CDR3 sequence is CASSRREGTVGDYGYTF. In nucleotides, the CDR3 is TGTGCCAGCAGCCGCCGAGAGGGAACGGTTGGAGACTATGGCTACACCTTC.

The chain couples TRBV5-4 to TRBJ2-1; 8 positions agree with TRBD2. With V trimmed by 4 bases and J by 9 bases, 9 bases remained unmatched. CDR1 SGHNT and CDR2 YYREEE come from the germline V gene (reference sequence). CDR3 length: 14 residues. The CDR3 coding sequence is TGTGCCAGCAGCGCAGGACGGGAGGGAGGTGAGCAGTTCTTC. Encoded protein: CASSAGREGGEQFF.

This clone is medium-sized in the sample. This rearrangement joins TRBV5-4 to TRBJ2-1; D is undetermined. Germline assignment: CDR1 SGHNT and CDR2 YYREEE (reference sequence). V was clipped by 0 bases and J by 2 bases, with 12 bases between them. The CDR3 runs 16 residues. The CDR3 DNA reads TGTGCCAGCAGCTTGGGTGGCGTGGAGACCTACAATGAGCAGTTCTTC. It specifies CASSLGGVETYNEQFF.

V gene TRBV10-3 combines with J gene TRBJ2-2; 12 bases align to TRBD2. This CDR3 has 15 residues. The germline V gene has CDR1 ENHRY and CDR2 SYGVKD. J gave up 5 bases and V 8 bases, and 6 bases lay outside the gene matches. This chain's CDR3 is CAISELAGGTGELFF. The CDR3 DNA follows: TGTGCCATCTCCGAACTAGCGGGGGGTACCGGGGAGCTGTTTTTT.

The genes are TRBV5-3 and TRBJ2-1, with 12 bases that match TRBD2. TRBV5-3 is reported as an ORF; its role is uncertain. This CDR3 comprises 17 residues. Trimming at V came to 4 bases and at J to 0 bases, leaving 5 bases not matched to a gene. Here the CDR3 DNA reads TGTGCCAGAAGCGAAGGACTAGCGGGGAGCTCCTACAATGAGCAGTTCTTC. As protein: CARSEGLAGSSYNEQFF.

The gene calls are TRBV28 and TRBJ1-2; TRBD1 aligns across 10 bases. The CDR3 covers 13 residues. Per germline, CDR1 MDHEN and CDR2 SYDVKM. V lost 6 bases to trimming and J lost 8 bases; unmatched junction nucleotides: 6. The CDR3, as DNA: TGTGCCAGCAGCTCCGGGACAGGGGCCGGCTACACCTTC. Translation gives CASSSGTGAGYTF.

Concerning this clone: Other DNA sequences from this sample encode an identical CDR3 as well. The CDR3 DNA reads as TGTGCCAGCAGCTTGGCAGGGTGGGAGACCCAGTACTTC. It is translated as CASSLAGWETQYF. This chain links TRBV28 with TRBJ2-5, with D perhaps matching TRBD1 (5 bases). V lost 6 bases, J lost 5 bases, and 13 bases lay in between. Germline lookup yields CDR1 MDHEN and CDR2 SYDVKM. The CDR3 is 13 amino acids.

The chain employs TRBV10-3 and TRBJ2-1; possible D gene TRBD1, 5 bases. The CDR3 spans 16 residues. Germline V gene sequence: CDR1 ENHRY, CDR2 SYGVKD. Trimming removed 0 bases from V and 4 bases from J, with 13 bases in between. CDR3 nucleotides: TGTGCCATCAGTGAGTCGATGGCAGGGAATTACAATGAGCAGTTCTTC. It codes for CAISESMAGNYNEQFF.

This clone showed up many times. The chain combines TRBV19 with TRBJ1-3; 7 bases are a match to TRBD1. The ends lost 8 bases at V and 4 bases at J; junction bases unmatched: 11. From germline, CDR1 is LNHDA and CDR2 SQIVND (reference sequence). This CDR3 region has 15 residues. CDR3 sequence: CASPNRDSTGNTIYF. As DNA, the CDR3 is TGTGCCAGTCCGAATAGGGACAGTACGGGAAACACCATATATTTT.

The gene calls are TRBV7-9 and TRBJ2-1; 8 nucleotides match TRBD1. The V gene's germline CDR1 is SEHNR and CDR2 FQNEAQ (reference sequence). J lost 0 bases, V lost 6 bases, and 7 bases had no gene match. The CDR3 is made up of 16 amino acids. CDR3 bases: TGTGCCAGCAGTCAGCAGGGGGCCCACTCCTACAATGAGCAGTTCTTC. Its protein is CASSQQGAHSYNEQFF.

The V gene is TRBV6-6, the J gene TRBJ2-5, with TRBD1 matching over 10 bases. CDR1 is MNHNY and CDR2 is SVGAGI in the germline V gene (reference sequence). The CDR3 spans 14 residues. Trimming removed 5 bases from V and 7 bases from J; junction bases left unmatched: 7. This CDR3 is CASSGTGVGGTQYF. Written as DNA, the CDR3 is TGTGCCAGCAGTGGGACAGGGGTTGGGGGGACCCAGTACTTC.

The chain joins TRBV6-1 to TRBJ2-7; D perhaps matches TRBD2 (6 bases). The CDR3 extends over 14 amino acids. Trimming cost V 6 bases and J 6 bases, with 18 bases left between them. Germline V gene lookup returns CDR1 MNHNS and CDR2 SASEGT. The CDR3 sequence: CASRPGGALGEQYF. The CDR3 nucleotides are TGTGCCAGCAGGCCCGGCGGGGCACTGGGCGAGCAGTACTTC.